In this sample, the clone carrying this TCR beta chain turned up many times. The data were taken from a study of neurological immune-mediated disorders. The CDR3 has 13 residues. V was shortened by 2 bases and J by 3 bases, with 8 bases between the two germline ends. Germline V gives CDR1 DFQATT, CDR2 SNEGSKA (reference sequence). Over 170 million TCR-beta sequences from 15-18 subjects came out of each sequencing run. In TCRdb, the 5' RACE reads were re-called with MiXCR into one record per CDR3 protein. Of about 38,000 distinct CDR3 sequences in the sample, about 4.4% are singletons; the top ten hold 9%.

The gene calls are TRBV20-1 and TRBJ1-5; no clear D. This receptor was identified in a man younger than 35 in good health. Sequencing was performed on CD4+ T cells from blood. For the CDR3, the DNA is TGCAGTGCTAGACCTCACTACAATCAGCCCCAGCATTTT. It codes for CSARPHYNQPQHF.